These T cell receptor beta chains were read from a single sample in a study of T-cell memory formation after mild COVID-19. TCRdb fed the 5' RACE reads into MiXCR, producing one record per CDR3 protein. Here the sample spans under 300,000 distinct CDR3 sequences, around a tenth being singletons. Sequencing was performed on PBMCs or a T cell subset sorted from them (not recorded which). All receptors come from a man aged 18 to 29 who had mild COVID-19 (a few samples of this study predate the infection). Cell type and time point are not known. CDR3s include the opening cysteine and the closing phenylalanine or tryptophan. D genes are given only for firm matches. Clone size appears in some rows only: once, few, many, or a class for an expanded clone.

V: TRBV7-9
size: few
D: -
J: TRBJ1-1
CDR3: CASSRSGMNTEAFF
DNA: TGTGCCAGCAGCCGGAGCGGGATGAACACTGAAGCTTTCTTT

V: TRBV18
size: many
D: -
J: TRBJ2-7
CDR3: CASSPGNYEQYF
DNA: TGTGCCAGCTCACCTGGCAACTACGAGCAGTACTTC

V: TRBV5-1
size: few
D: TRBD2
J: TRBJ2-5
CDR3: CASSFLAGPETQYF
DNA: TGCGCCAGCAGCTTCCTAGCGGGGCCAGAGACCCAGTACTTC

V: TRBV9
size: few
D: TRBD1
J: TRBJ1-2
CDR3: CASSPKDRGNYGYTF
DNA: TGTGCCAGCAGCCCCAAGGACAGGGGCAACTATGGCTACACCTTC

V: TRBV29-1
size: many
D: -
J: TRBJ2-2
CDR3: CSVEDWGSEDSTGELFF
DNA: TGCAGCGTTGAAGATTGGGGTTCTGAGGATTCCACCGGGGAGCTGTTTTTT

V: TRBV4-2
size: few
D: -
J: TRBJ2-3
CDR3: CASSQEAGGSTDTQYF
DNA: TGTGCCAGCAGCCAAGAGGCGGGCGGGAGCACAGATACGCAGTATTTT

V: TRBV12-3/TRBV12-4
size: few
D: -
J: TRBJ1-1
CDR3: CASTTQALVNTEAFF
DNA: TGTGCCAGCACCACCCAGGCCTTAGTGAACACTGAAGCTTTCTTT

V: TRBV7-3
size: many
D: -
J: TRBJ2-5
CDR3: CASSLDRGKETQYF
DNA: TGTGCCAGCAGCTTAGATCGGGGTAAAGAGACCCAGTACTTC

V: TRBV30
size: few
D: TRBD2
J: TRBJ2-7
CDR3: CAWSRGLAYEQYF
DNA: TGTGCCTGGAGTCGGGGACTAGCCTACGAGCAGTACTTC

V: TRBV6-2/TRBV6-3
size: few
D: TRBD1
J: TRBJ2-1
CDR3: CASSRPGTGVYNEQFF
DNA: TGTGCCAGCAGCCGCCCCGGGACAGGGGTATACAATGAGCAGTTCTTC

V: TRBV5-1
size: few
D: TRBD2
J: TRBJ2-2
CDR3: CASSLGTSGAGELFF
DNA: TGCGCCAGCAGCCTCGGGACTAGCGGGGCCGGGGAGCTGTTTTTT

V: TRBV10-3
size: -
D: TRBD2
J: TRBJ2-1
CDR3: CAISDGTSGSNEQFF
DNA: TGTGCCATCAGTGATGGGACTAGCGGGTCCAATGAGCAGTTCTTC

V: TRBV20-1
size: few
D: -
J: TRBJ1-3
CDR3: CSAISGGNTIYF
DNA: TGCAGTGCTATATCAGGGGGAAACACCATATATTTT

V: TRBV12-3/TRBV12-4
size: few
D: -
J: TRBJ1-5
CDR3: CASSQPDSLNQPQHF
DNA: TGTGCCAGCAGTCAACCGGACAGTTTAAATCAGCCCCAGCATTTT

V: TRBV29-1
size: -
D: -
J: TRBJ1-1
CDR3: CSVERDSEAFF
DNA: TGCAGCGTTGAACGCGATTCTGAAGCTTTCTTT

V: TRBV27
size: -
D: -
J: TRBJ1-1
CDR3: CASSLRGEAFF
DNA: TGTGCCAGCAGTTTACGTGGGGAAGCTTTCTTT

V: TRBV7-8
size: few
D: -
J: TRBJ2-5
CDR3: CASSQMGQGEETQYF
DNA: TGTGCCAGCAGTCAGATGGGGCAGGGCGAAGAGACCCAGTACTTC

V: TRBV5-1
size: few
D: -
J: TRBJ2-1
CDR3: CASSTRPWDEQFF
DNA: TGCGCCAGCAGCACCAGACCTTGGGATGAGCAGTTCTTC

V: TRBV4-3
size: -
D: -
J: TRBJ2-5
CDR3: CASSQRGGETQYF
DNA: TGCGCCAGCAGCCAGAGGGGGGGGGAGACCCAGTACTTC

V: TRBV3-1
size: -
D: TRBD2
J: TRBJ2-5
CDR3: CASSHFTGGPQETQYF
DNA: TGTGCCAGCAGCCATTTCACGGGAGGCCCACAAGAGACCCAGTACTTC

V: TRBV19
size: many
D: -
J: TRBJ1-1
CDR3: CASSLGVAEAFF
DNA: TGTGCCAGTAGTTTAGGGGTGGCTGAAGCTTTCTTT

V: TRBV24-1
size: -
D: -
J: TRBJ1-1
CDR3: CATSGQSNTEAFF
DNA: TGTGCCACCAGTGGACAGTCGAACACTGAAGCTTTCTTT

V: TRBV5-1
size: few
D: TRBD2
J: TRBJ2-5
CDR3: CASNESGGPEETQYF
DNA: TGCGCCAGCAATGAAAGCGGGGGGCCTGAAGAGACCCAGTACTTC

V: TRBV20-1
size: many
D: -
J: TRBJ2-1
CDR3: CSAHTSGQIF
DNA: TGCAGTGCCCATACTTCGGGACAAATCTTC